These 22 T cell receptor beta chains originate from one sample sequenced in a study. From the 5' RACE reads, TCRdb called clonotypes with MiXCR, one entry per CDR3 protein. The sample consists of under 65,000 distinct CDR3 sequences, about 28% of them appearing once. The specimen was tumor-infiltrating memory CD4+ T cells sorted from the breast tumor. The subset here: memory CD4+ T cells, CD4+CD45RO+CD25-. These receptors all stem from a female donor with breast cancer.

This clonotype showed up just a few times. This chain links TRBV7-9 with TRBJ1-1; TRBD1 matches at 7 bases. Trimming removed 1 base from V and 11 bases from J; junction bases left unmatched: 4. Germline loops: CDR1 SEHNR, CDR2 FQNEAQ (reference sequence). The CDR3 length is 12 residues. The CDR3 loop reads CASSLGDSEAFF. The CDR3 coding sequence is TGTGCCAGCAGCTTAGGGGACAGTGAGGCTTTCTTT.

The chain carries TRBV7-8 and TRBJ2-3; D ambiguous. The V end lost 6 bases, the J end lost 4 bases, and 8 bases lay between the germline ends. Germline CDR1 SGHVS, CDR2 FQNEAQ. The CDR3 extends over 12 amino acids. The CDR3 region has the DNA TGTGCCAGCAGTTCCTCACCAGATACGCAGTATTTT. It specifies CASSSSPDTQYF. Drawing the rest from reference TRBV7-8 and TRBJ2-3, the complete variable domain is GAGVSQSPRYKVAKRGQDVALRCDPISGHVSLFWYQQALGQGPEFLTYFQNEAQLDKSGLPSDRFFAERPEGSVSTLKIQRTQQEDSAVYLCASSSSPDTQYFGPGTRLTVL.

The chain employs TRBV5-4 and TRBJ1-1; the D gene is possibly TRBD1 (6 bases). From germline, CDR1 is SGHNT and CDR2 YYREEE (reference sequence). Trimming removed 3 bases at V and 1 base at J, with 19 bases between. The CDR3 covers 17 residues. CDR3 residues: CASSSLGGGGKNTEAFF. DNA of the CDR3: TGTGCCAGCAGCTCCCTAGGTGGCGGGGGCAAGAACACTGAAGCTTTCTTT.

The chain links TRBV12-3 or TRBV12-4 to TRBJ2-1; tentative D call: TRBD2 (6 bases). The CDR3 contains 13 residues. The ends were cut back, 4 bases at V and 5 bases at J, with 9 bases in the middle. As DNA, the CDR3 is TGTGCCAGCAGTTGGCGGGGCGACAATGAGCAGTTCTTC. Translating gives CASSWRGDNEQFF.

This clonotype has just a few counts. The V and J genes are TRBV5-5 and TRBJ2-5, with TRBD2 matching over 10 bases. CDR1 is SGHKS, CDR2 YYEKEE, per germline (reference sequence). The CDR3 is 14 residues long. The V and J ends lost 4 bases and 3 bases, in that order; junction bases with no gene match: 3. The CDR3 loop is CASSPGLAEETQYF. The CDR3 bases are TGTGCCAGCAGCCCCGGACTAGCGGAAGAGACCCAGTACTTC. The variable domain in full, completed from reference TRBV5-5 and TRBJ2-5, reads DAGVTQSPTHLIKTRGQQVTLRCSPISGHKSVSWYQQVLGQGPQFIFQYYEKEERGRGNFPDRFSARQFPNYSSELNVNALLLGDSALYLCASSPGLAEETQYFGPGTRLLVL.

This clonotype was counted only a few times. The chain is built from TRBV6-2 or TRBV6-3 and TRBJ2-7; D may be TRBD1 (5 bases). Trimming stripped 2 bases from V and 4 bases from J, with 9 bases between. CDR1 is MNHEY and CDR2 is SVGEGT in the germline V gene. The CDR3 loop spans 13 amino acids. The CDR3 is CASSYDSLYEQYF. CDR3 nucleotides: TGTGCCAGCAGTTACGACAGTTTATACGAGCAGTACTTC.

The chain has TRBV20-1 and TRBJ1-1; 8 bases are a match to TRBD1. The V gene end was trimmed by 3 bases and the J gene end by 5 bases; junction bases not matched to a gene: 5. The CDR3 consists of 13 residues. Germline loops: CDR1 DFQATT, CDR2 SNEGSKA (reference sequence). The CDR3 here is CSARQGADTEAFF. The CDR3 bases are TGCAGTGCTAGGCAGGGGGCGGATACTGAAGCTTTCTTT.

V and J are TRBV7-9 and TRBJ1-4; D is uncertain. Per germline, CDR1 SEHNR and CDR2 FQNEAQ (reference sequence). CDR3 size: 14 residues. Trimming took 0 bases from V and 7 from J, leaving 9 bases between them. CDR3 loop: CASSLAAGTEKLFF. The CDR3 DNA is TGTGCCAGCAGCTTAGCCGCAGGAACTGAAAAACTGTTTTTT. Drawing the rest from reference TRBV7-9 and TRBJ1-4, the complete variable domain is DTGVSQNPRHKITKRGQNVTFRCDPISEHNRLYWYRQTLGQGPEFLTYFQNEAQLEKSRLLSDRFSAERPKGSFSTLEIQRTEQGDSAMYLCASSLAAGTEKLFFGSGTQLSVL.

The chain combines TRBV3-1 with TRBJ2-5; a weak D match, TRBD2 (6 bases). CDR1 is LGHDT and CDR2 is YNNKEL in the germline V gene (reference sequence). Deletions cut 6 bases from V and 7 bases from J, with 18 bases between. This CDR3 contains 14 residues. The CDR3 sequence: CASSSRWRERTQYF. CDR3 DNA: TGTGCCAGCAGTTCCCGTTGGAGGGAACGGACCCAGTACTTC.

The chain carries TRBV5-1 and TRBJ1-2, with a weak D call TRBD1 (6 bases). Germline V gives CDR1 SGHRS, CDR2 YFSETQ. Trimming took off 4 bases at V and 7 bases at J, with 17 bases between the two ends. The CDR3 is made up of 14 amino acids. CDR3 sequence reads: CASSAPQGIFGYTF. CDR3 nucleotide sequence: TGCGCCAGCAGCGCTCCCCAGGGGATCTTTGGCTACACCTTC.

The gene calls are TRBV20-1 and TRBJ1-4; D is unclear. Germline V gene data show CDR1 as DFQATT and CDR2 as SNEGSKA (reference sequence). V lost 2 bases and J lost 3, with 19 bases in between. This CDR3 comprises 17 residues. The CDR3 spells CSARSRSRQAANEKLFF. CDR3 nucleotides: TGCAGTGCTAGATCGCGTTCCAGGCAAGCAGCTAATGAAAAACTGTTTTTT.

In the case of this clonotype: Being one base from a much bigger clone, this may be a read error. This chain uses TRBV28 with TRBJ1-2; maybe TRBD1 (6 bases). Germline CDR1 and CDR2: MDHEN and SYDVKM. The V end lost 6 bases, the J end lost 5 bases, and 13 bases lay between the germline ends. The CDR3 contains 13 residues. CDR3 region: CASRKQDSYGYTF. DNA of the CDR3: TGTGCCAGCAGAAAACAGGACAGTTATGGCTACACCTTC.

The chain employs TRBV2 and TRBJ2-2; possible D gene TRBD2, 5 bases. CDR1 and CDR2 (germline): SNHLY, FYNNEI. The length of the CDR3 is 14 residues. Trimming removed 3 bases from V and 6 bases from J, with 11 bases in between. CDR3 sequence: CASSELAGAGELFF. In nucleotides, the CDR3 is TGTGCCAGCAGTGAGCTAGCCGGCGCCGGGGAGCTGTTTTTT.

This clonotype was picked up a small number of times. This chain joins TRBV7-9 and TRBJ1-2; 7 positions agree with TRBD1. CDR3 size: 15 residues. The germline gives CDR1 SEHNR, CDR2 FQNEAQ (reference sequence). V was pared by 4 bases and J by 8 bases, with 13 bases of the junction left unmatched. CDR3 region: CASSSHAAGGYGYTF. Written as DNA, the CDR3 is TGTGCCAGCAGCTCCCATGCCGCAGGGGGGTACGGCTACACCTTC.

In this sample, this clonotype turned up a few times. Here the CDR3 omits its conserved ending phenylalanine or tryptophan, so a read error is the likely source. The chain links TRBV6-5 to TRBJ1-1; tentatively, D is TRBD1 (6 bases). From germline, CDR1 is MNHEY and CDR2 SVGAGI. The CDR3 contains 14 residues. V lost 7 bases and J 3 bases, leaving 15 bases between the germline ends. CDR3: CASTSNSGDTEAFL. DNA for the CDR3: TGTGCCAGCACTTCAAACTCAGGGGACACTGAAGCTTTCCTT.

The V and J genes are TRBV7-9 and TRBJ1-6, with D perhaps TRBD1 (5 bases). The CDR3 covers 12 residues. V lost 8 bases, J lost 7 bases, and 9 bases lay in between. CDR1 and CDR2 (germline): SEHNR, FQNEAQ (reference sequence). This chain's CDR3 is CASGTVNSPLHF. CDR3 DNA sequence: TGTGCCAGCGGGACGGTCAATTCACCCCTCCACTTT.

CDR3 bases: TGCGCCAGCAGCCCAGGGACAGGGGGCCACAATGAGCAGTTCTTC. Translated: CASSPGTGGHNEQFF. The rearrangement joins TRBV5-1 to TRBJ2-1; 12 bases map to TRBD1. CDR3 length: 15 amino acids. In germline, CDR1 is SGHRS, CDR2 YFSETQ. V lost 4 bases to trimming and J lost 5 bases; unmatched junction nucleotides: 4. Full variable domain (outside the CDR3, taken from reference TRBV5-1 and TRBJ2-1): KAGVTQTPRYLIKTRGQQVTLSCSPISGHRSVSWYQQTPGQGLQFLFEYFSETQRNKGNFPGRFSGRQFSNSRSEMNVSTLELGDSALYLCASSPGTGGHNEQFFGPGTRLTVL.

The chain combines TRBV20-1 with TRBJ1-6; D is possibly TRBD1 (5 bases). Germline lookup yields CDR1 DFQATT and CDR2 SNEGSKA (reference sequence). Trimming took 0 bases from V and 0 from J, leaving 9 bases between them. The CDR3 length is 16 residues. This CDR3 reads CSAREGRGSYNSPLHF. CDR3 coding DNA: TGCAGTGCTAGAGAGGGGAGGGGCTCCTATAATTCACCCCTCCACTTT.

In its sample, this clonotype was seen a few times. This rearrangement joins TRBV28 to TRBJ2-7; 9 bases align to TRBD2. Germline V gives CDR1 MDHEN, CDR2 SYDVKM. Losses at the gene ends were 11 bases for V and 5 bases for J; bases not matched to a gene: 13. This CDR3 comprises 14 residues. DNA of the CDR3: TGTGCCTCAAGGGATAGCGGGAGAAAAAACGAGCAGTACTTC. The encoded protein is CASRDSGRKNEQYF.

The genes are TRBV30 and TRBJ1-1; the match to TRBD1 covers 7 bases. CDR1 GTSNPN and CDR2 SVGIG come from the germline V gene (reference sequence). This CDR3 has 14 residues. J lost 8 bases, V lost 0 bases, and 9 bases had no gene match. CDR3 residues: CAWSVKAGTEEAFF. In nucleotides, the CDR3 is TGTGCCTGGAGTGTAAAAGCCGGGACAGAAGAAGCTTTCTTT.

J is TRBJ1-6 and V is TRBV5-4, with 7 bases that match TRBD1. The junction had 4 bases not matched to a gene; V was cut back by 4 bases and J by 0 bases. The CDR3 has 16 amino acids. Per the germline V gene, CDR1 is SGHNT and CDR2 is YYREEE (reference sequence). The CDR3 coding sequence is TGTGCCAGCAGCCGACAGGGCCACTCCTATAATTCACCCCTCCACTTT. Amino acids: CASSRQGHSYNSPLHF.

This clonotype has a handful of counts. CDR3 sequence (DNA): TGCGCCAGCAGCTTGGGTCTAACAGGGTTGGGGAACATTCAGTACTTC. It codes for CASSLGLTGLGNIQYF. This chain uses TRBV5-1 with TRBJ2-4, with D possibly matching TRBD1 (6 bases). This CDR3 comprises 16 residues. Germline V gene sequence: CDR1 SGHRS, CDR2 YFSETQ. V lost 0 bases and J lost 7, with 17 bases in between.